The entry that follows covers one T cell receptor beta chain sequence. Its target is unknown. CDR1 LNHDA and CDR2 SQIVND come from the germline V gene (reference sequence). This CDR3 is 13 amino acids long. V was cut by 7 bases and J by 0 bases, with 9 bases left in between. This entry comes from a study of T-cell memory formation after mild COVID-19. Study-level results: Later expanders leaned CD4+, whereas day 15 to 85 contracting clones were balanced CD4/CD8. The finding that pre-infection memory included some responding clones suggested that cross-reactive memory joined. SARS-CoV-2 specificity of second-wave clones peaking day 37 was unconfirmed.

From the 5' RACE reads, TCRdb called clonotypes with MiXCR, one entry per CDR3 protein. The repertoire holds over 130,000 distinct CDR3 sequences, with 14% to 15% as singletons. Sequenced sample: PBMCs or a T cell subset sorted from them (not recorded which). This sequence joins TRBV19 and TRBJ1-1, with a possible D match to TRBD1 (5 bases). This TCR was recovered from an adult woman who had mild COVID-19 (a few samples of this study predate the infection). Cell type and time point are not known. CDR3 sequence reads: CASIEGMNTEAFF. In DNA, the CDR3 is TGTGCCAGTATTGAGGGGATGAACACTGAAGCTTTCTTT.